This T cell receptor (beta chain) was found in a study of blood T cell repertoires in COVID-19. Overall study context: The study drew acute and convalescent COVID-19 samples from the United States, Italy and Spain. T cells, B-cell-depleted T cells, or PBMCs provided the cDNA or gDNA that served as material.

There are 17 residues in the CDR3. Looked up from germline, CDR1 is SGHVS and CDR2 is FNYEAQ. V was clipped by 5 bases and J by 4 bases; unmatched bases: 11. In the study's own analysis: The assay estimated nucleated cells by amplifying reference gene primers. Sequencing used immunoSEQ multiplex PCR; TCRdb keeps in-frame clones, though not all of them. The DNA gave D and trimming, while V, J and clone size come from that table. Here the sample spans 130,000 or so clones, approximately 87% being singletons. The chain joins TRBV7-6 to TRBJ2-1; 10 bases match TRBD2. This receptor was identified in a man between 65 and 85 years old with active COVID-19. Sequencing was carried out using peripheral blood. CDR3 nucleotide sequence: TGTGCCAGCAGCCCCACTCCGACTAGCGGGCGTTACAATGAGCAGTTCTTC. Translating it yields CASSPTPTSGRYNEQFF.